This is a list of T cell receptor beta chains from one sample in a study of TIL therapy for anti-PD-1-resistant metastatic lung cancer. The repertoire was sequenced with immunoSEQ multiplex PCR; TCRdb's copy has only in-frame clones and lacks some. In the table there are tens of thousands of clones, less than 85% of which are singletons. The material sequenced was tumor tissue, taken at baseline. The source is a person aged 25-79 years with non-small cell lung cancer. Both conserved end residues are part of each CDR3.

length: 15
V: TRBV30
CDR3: CAWRLRGHSGNTIYF

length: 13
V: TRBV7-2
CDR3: CASRTGSQETQYF

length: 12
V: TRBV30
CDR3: CAWGNLFKGYTF

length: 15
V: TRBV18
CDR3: CASSPAARARGEAFF

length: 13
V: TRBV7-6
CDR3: CASSRGTDYEQYF

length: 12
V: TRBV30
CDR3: CAWSGGLDVQFF

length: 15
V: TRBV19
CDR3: CASNAAGAIYNEQFF

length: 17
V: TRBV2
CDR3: CASSEAWRQSSTDTQYF

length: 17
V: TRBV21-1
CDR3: CASRSTQGFSPNYGYTF

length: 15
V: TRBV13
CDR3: CASSVFRDRGREQYF

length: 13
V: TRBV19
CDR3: CASSMGRPYEQYF